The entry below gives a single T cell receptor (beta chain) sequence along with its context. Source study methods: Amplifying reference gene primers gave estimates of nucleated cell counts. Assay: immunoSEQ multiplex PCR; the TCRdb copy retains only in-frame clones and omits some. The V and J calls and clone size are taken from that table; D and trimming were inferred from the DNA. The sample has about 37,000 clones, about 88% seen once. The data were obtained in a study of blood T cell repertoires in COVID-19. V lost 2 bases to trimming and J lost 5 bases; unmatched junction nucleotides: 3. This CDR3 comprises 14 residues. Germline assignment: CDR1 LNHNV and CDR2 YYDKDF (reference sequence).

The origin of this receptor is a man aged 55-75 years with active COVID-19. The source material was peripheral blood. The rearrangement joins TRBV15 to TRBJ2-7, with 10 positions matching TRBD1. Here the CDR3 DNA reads TGTGCCACCAGCAGATCCGGGACAGGGGACGAGCAGTACTTC. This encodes CATSRSGTGDEQYF.